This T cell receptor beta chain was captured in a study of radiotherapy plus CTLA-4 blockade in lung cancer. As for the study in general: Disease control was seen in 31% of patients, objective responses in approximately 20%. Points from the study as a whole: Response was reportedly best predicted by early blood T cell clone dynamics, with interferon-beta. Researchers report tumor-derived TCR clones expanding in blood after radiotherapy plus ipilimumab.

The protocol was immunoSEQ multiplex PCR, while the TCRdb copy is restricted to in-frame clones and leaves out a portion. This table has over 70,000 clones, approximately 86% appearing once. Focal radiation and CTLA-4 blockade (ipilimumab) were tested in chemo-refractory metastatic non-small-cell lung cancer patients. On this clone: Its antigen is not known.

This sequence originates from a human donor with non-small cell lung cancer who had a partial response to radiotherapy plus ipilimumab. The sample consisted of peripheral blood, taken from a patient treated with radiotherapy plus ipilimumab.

CDR3 nucleotides: TGCGCCAGCAGCCAAGATACCCTAGGAACTAATGAAAAACTGTTTTTT. Encoded protein: CASSQDTLGTNEKLFF. The V and J genes are TRBV4-3 and TRBJ1-4; D is unresolved. CDR1 LGHNA and CDR2 YSLEER come from the germline V gene. V was pared by 0 bases and J by 1 base, with 9 bases between. The CDR3 is made up of 16 amino acids.